This T cell receptor (beta chain) was captured by sequencing in a study of blood T cell repertoires in COVID-19 (dated by TCRdb to 2020 to 2021). Describing the broader study: The collaborator samples originated in the United States, Italy and Spain and spanned the acute and convalescent phases of COVID-19. The prospective study material was composed of cDNA or gDNA derived from T cells, B-cell-depleted T cells, or PBMCs. The samples were drawn from two sources: the first 160 participants of the ongoing ImmuneRACE study, and 950 to 1,500 subjects contributed by 6 global collaborators. The sample metadata nearly always contained a de-identified subject ID, COVID-19 status, age in years and sex. HLA class I and class II types, where available, came from metadata supplied by the sample provider rather than from assay-based typing. The repertoires were released in a freely available public database intended as a resource for research on the immune response to SARS-CoV-2. The dataset comprised deeply sampled blood TCRbeta repertoires from subjects exposed to, actively infected with, or recovered from COVID-19. Study-level results and caveats: The quantity of clinical and demographic metadata differed by source and by participant and was supplied without curation.

The immunoSEQ Assay, a bias-controlled multiplex PCR, was used to amplify TCRbeta CDR3 regions from genomic DNA. The published analysis was carried out like this. The number of nucleated cells in each sample was estimated from the amplification of reference gene primers within the assay. To quantify the absolute abundance of each unique TCRbeta CDR3 rearrangement, sequence reads were collapsed and filtered. For each sample, productive Simpson clonality was calculated by taking the square root of Simpson's diversity index across productive rearrangements. Drawn from immuneACCESS, this table holds only the in-frame rearrangements with V and J called that TCRdb kept. Clones are partly lost; checked studies trace under half to an unresolved V gene and leave the rest unexplained. V and J calls and clone size are as listed in that table; D and trimming were resolved from the DNA. The sample table lists 150,000 or so clones, roughly four fifths of them with a count of one. More than 3.5% of the sample rests with the top ten.

This clone occurred once. Its specific antigen is unknown. Base qualities are not recorded, but no much larger clone differs from it by a single base. The CDR3 goes from the cysteine to the phenylalanine over 15 residues. Solely the CDR3 DNA is kept, with 45 bases framed from the first base. The germline V gene sets CDR1 to KGHSH and CDR2 to LQKENI. Cut back by 2 bases and 5 bases, the V and J ends lie 10 bases apart. The collaborating institutions used their own protocols to collect whole blood in K2EDTA tubes. For TCRbeta analysis, collaborators shipped samples in one of three forms: frozen whole blood, isolated PBMCs, or DNA extracted from either of those sample types.

Material for sequencing was peripheral blood. This clonotype was obtained from a woman aged 55-69 years with acute or convalescent COVID-19. The sequence is built from TRBV18 and TRBJ1-6; too little of a D gene remains to name it. The CDR3 region reads CASSPAQADNSPLHF. The bases are TGTGCCAGCTCACCAGCCCAGGCCGATAATTCACCCCTCCACTTT.